Listed below are T cell receptor beta chains from one sample, sequenced in a study of cytomegalovirus exposure and HLA in healthy donors. Only in-frame clones appear in the TCRdb table, and some are missing; sequencing was by immunoSEQ multiplex PCR. The sample includes about 65,000 clones, around 73% seen only once; the top ten take about 2.9%. The sequencing sample was made of PBMCs. Receptors originate from a girl between 10 and 17 years old in good health and CMV-seropositive. The CDR3 runs from the conserved cysteine through the conserved F or W. D genes are given only for firm matches. A row's size may be missing; if present it is once, few, many or a size class.

- | TRBJ1-4 | - | TRBV11-3 | CASSRQEKLFF | TGTGCCAGCAGCCGTCAGGAAAAACTGTTTTTT
- | TRBJ2-6 | - | TRBV7-9 | CASSLVGGGANVLTF | TGTGCCAGCAGCTTAGTAGGGGGTGGGGCCAACGTCCTGACTTTC
TRBD2 | TRBJ2-1 | - | TRBV4-3 | CASSQGQTSGANEQFF | TGCGCCAGCAGCCAAGGACAGACTAGCGGGGCTAATGAGCAGTTCTTC
- | TRBJ2-6 | - | TRBV29-1 | CSVEQRGSGANVLTF | TGCAGCGTTGAACAACGCGGTTCTGGGGCCAACGTCCTGACTTTC
- | TRBJ1-5 | - | TRBV9 | CASSVDVQNQPQHF | TGTGCCAGCAGCGTAGATGTCCAGAATCAGCCCCAGCATTTT
- | TRBJ2-7 | - | TRBV9 | CASSVGAGLGYEQYF | TGTGCCAGCAGCGTAGGGGCAGGGTTGGGGTACGAGCAGTACTTC
- | TRBJ2-5 | - | TRBV28 | CASSSEETQYF | TGTGCCAGCAGTTCGGAAGAGACCCAGTACTTC
TRBD2 | TRBJ2-1 | - | TRBV4-1 | CASSLSSSGGTDEQFF | TGCGCCAGCAGTCTTTCGTCCAGCGGGGGGACTGATGAGCAGTTCTTC
TRBD2 | TRBJ2-5 | - | TRBV30 | CAWSPRGALQETQYF | TGTGCCTGGAGTCCGCGGGGGGCCCTACAAGAGACCCAGTACTTC
- | TRBJ2-5 | once | TRBV5-1 | CASSRVNGQLVQETQYF | TGCGCCAGCAGCCGAGTCAATGGACAGCTCGTCCAAGAGACCCAGTACTTC
- | TRBJ1-2 | - | TRBV30 | CAWTPRTETGYTF | TGTGCCTGGACCCCCCGGACAGAGACTGGCTACACCTTC
- | TRBJ1-3 | - | TRBV29-1 | CSVGGRASGTIYF | TGCAGCGTAGGGGGACGGGCCAGTGGCACCATATATTTT
TRBD2 | TRBJ2-1 | - | TRBV4-1 | CASSQGRGGRYNEQFF | TGCGCCAGCAGCCAAGGGCGGGGGGGCAGGTACAATGAGCAGTTCTTC
TRBD1 | TRBJ1-1 | - | TRBV6-5 | CASSHRDRENTEAFF | TGTGCCAGCAGTCACCGGGACAGGGAGAACACTGAAGCTTTCTTT
TRBD1 | TRBJ1-2 | - | TRBV29-1 | CSVELRGIGQGRGYTF | TGCAGCGTTGAGTTGAGGGGAATTGGACAGGGACGGGGCTACACCTTC
- | TRBJ2-1 | - | TRBV9 | CASSPYPSSYNEQFF | TGTGCCAGCAGCCCATACCCGAGCTCCTACAATGAGCAGTTCTTC
TRBD2 | TRBJ2-5 | - | TRBV25-1 | CASEVWREGGETQYF | TGTGCCAGCGAGGTATGGCGGGAGGGGGGGGAGACCCAGTACTTC
- | TRBJ2-6 | - | TRBV7-2 | CASSSDSSGANVLTF | TGTGCCAGCAGCTCCGACAGCTCTGGGGCCAACGTCCTGACTTTC
- | TRBJ1-2 | - | TRBV5-1 | CASSPQGSLYGYTF | TGCGCCAGCAGCCCCCAGGGGTCCCTCTATGGCTACACCTTC
- | TRBJ1-5 | - | TRBV5-1 | CASSAGGSNQPQHF | TGCGCCAGCAGCGCGGGGGGGAGCAATCAGCCCCAGCATTTT
TRBD1 | TRBJ1-6 | - | TRBV30 | CAWRDRGNSPLHF | TGTGCCTGGAGGGACAGGGGAAATTCACCCCTCCACTTT
TRBD2 | TRBJ2-1 | - | TRBV5-1 | CASSLTSGRGINEQFF | TGCGCCAGCAGCTTGACTAGCGGGAGGGGGATCAATGAGCAGTTCTTC
- | TRBJ1-6 | few | TRBV25-1 | CANTGGPLHF | TGTGCCAACACGGGGGGACCCCTCCACTTT
- | TRBJ2-2 | - | TRBV6-1 | CASSDQVKGELFF | TGTGCCAGCAGTGACCAGGTCAAGGGGGAGCTGTTTTTT
- | TRBJ1-3 | once | TRBV28 | CATLTLSGNTIYF | TGTGCCACCCTGACACTTTCTGGAAACACCATATATTTT
TRBD2 | TRBJ2-3 | - | TRBV18 | CASCEAGGGTDTQYF | TGTGCCAGCTGCGAAGCGGGAGGCGGCACAGATACGCAGTATTTT
- | TRBJ1-2 | - | TRBV29-1 | CSVVGRANYGYTF | TGCAGCGTTGTCGGGAGGGCTAACTATGGCTACACCTTC
- | TRBJ2-7 | - | TRBV6-6 | CASSPPLLTYEQYF | TGTGCCAGCAGCCCCCCCCTCCTTACCTACGAGCAGTACTTC
TRBD1 | TRBJ1-2 | - | TRBV28 | CASMPGGPYGYTF | TGTGCCAGCATGCCAGGGGGCCCCTATGGCTACACCTTC
- | TRBJ1-5 | - | TRBV19 | CASSGQSNQPQHF | TGTGCCAGTAGCGGACAGAGCAATCAGCCCCAGCATTTT
- | TRBJ2-2 | once | TRBV7-9 | CASSGQGGTGELFF | TGTGCCAGCAGCGGGCAGGGTGGCACCGGGGAGCTGTTTTTT
- | TRBJ2-7 | - | TRBV6-5 | CASSTGYEQYF | TGTGCCAGCAGTACAGGCTACGAGCAGTACTTC
TRBD2 | TRBJ2-3 | - | TRBV7-8 | CASSPGLAGAHLLDTQYF | TGTGCCAGCAGTCCGGGACTAGCGGGGGCGCATCTCCTGGATACGCAGTATTTT
- | TRBJ1-3 | - | TRBV9 | CASSVWEYPGNTIYF | TGTGCCAGCAGCGTCTGGGAGTACCCTGGAAACACCATATATTTT
- | TRBJ2-5 | - | TRBV5-1 | CASSPTGRETQYF | TGCGCCAGCAGCCCGACAGGGAGGGAGACCCAGTACTTC
TRBD1 | TRBJ1-4 | - | TRBV2 | CASSEGAGTGKCF | TGTGCCAGCAGTGAGGGCGCCGGGACAGGAAAGTGTTTT
- | TRBJ2-3 | - | TRBV14 | CASSHGVVGTQYF | TGTGCCAGCAGCCACGGGGTTGTAGGTACGCAGTATTTT
- | TRBJ1-1 | once | TRBV5-1 | CASSLGQAGDTEAFF | TGCGCCAGCAGCTTGGGACAGGCGGGGGACACTGAAGCTTTCTTT
TRBD1 | TRBJ1-2 | - | TRBV10-3 | CAISESDSGTGADGYTF | TGTGCCATCAGTGAATCAGACTCGGGGACAGGGGCTGATGGCTACACCTTC
TRBD2 | TRBJ2-3 | - | TRBV29-1 | CSVAGRAKDTQYF | TGCAGCGTTGCCGGGAGGGCCAAAGATACGCAGTATTTT
TRBD1 | TRBJ2-1 | - | TRBV7-8 | CASSFDRGYNEQFF | TGTGCCAGCAGCTTTGACAGGGGCTACAATGAGCAGTTCTTC
- | TRBJ1-1 | once | TRBV14 | CASSPRLNTEAFF | TGTGCCAGCAGCCCCCGTTTGAACACTGAAGCTTTCTTT
- | TRBJ2-2 | - | TRBV9 | CASRRTTGELFF | TGTGCCAGCAGGCGTACCACCGGGGAGCTGTTTTTT
- | TRBJ2-7 | - | TRBV4-1 | CASSQDLQWGGFYEQYF | TGCGCCAGCAGCCAAGACCTTCAATGGGGAGGATTCTACGAGCAGTACTTC
- | TRBJ1-1 | - | TRBV13 | CASRPRTAQNTEAFF | TGTGCCAGCAGGCCCAGGACAGCCCAGAACACTGAAGCTTTCTTT
- | TRBJ2-1 | - | TRBV7-6 | CASSPDLVRSPPYNEQFF | TGTGCCAGCAGCCCAGACCTAGTGCGGAGCCCGCCCTACAATGAGCAGTTCTTC